Detailed here is one T cell receptor (beta chain). This specimen comes from a study of early T cells in non-severe SARS-CoV-2 infection. Unique molecular identifiers (one per individual cDNA molecule) were attached. From the 5' RACE reads, TCRdb called clonotypes with MiXCR, one entry per CDR3 protein. The sample lists about 90,000 distinct CDR3 sequences, approximately 12% occurring once. CDR1 and CDR2 from the germline V gene are KGHSH and LQKENI. V lost 3 bases and J lost 6; bases outside the gene matches: 7. This CDR3 is built from 16 residues. The TCR sequence derives from an adult who was a healthcare worker with PCR-confirmed SARS-CoV-2 infection or an uninfected control (not recorded which). The source material was whole blood, sampled at baseline. The chain has TRBV18 and TRBJ1-6; 8 positions agree with TRBD1. CDR3 DNA sequence: TGTGCCAGCTCACCGGACAGGGTCGGCCTTAATTCACCCCTCCACTTT. It codes for CASSPDRVGLNSPLHF.